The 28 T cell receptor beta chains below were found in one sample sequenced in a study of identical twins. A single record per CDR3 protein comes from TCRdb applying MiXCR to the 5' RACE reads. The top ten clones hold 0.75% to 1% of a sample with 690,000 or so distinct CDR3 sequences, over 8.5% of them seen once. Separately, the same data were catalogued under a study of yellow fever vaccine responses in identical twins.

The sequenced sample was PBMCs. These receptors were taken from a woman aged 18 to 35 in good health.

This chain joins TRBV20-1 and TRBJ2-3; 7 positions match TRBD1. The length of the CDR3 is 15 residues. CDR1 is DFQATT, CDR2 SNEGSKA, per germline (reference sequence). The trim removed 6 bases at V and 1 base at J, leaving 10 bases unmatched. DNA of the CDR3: TGCAGTGCGAACACAGGGGAAATCGGCACAGATACGCAGTATTTT. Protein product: CSANTGEIGTDTQYF.

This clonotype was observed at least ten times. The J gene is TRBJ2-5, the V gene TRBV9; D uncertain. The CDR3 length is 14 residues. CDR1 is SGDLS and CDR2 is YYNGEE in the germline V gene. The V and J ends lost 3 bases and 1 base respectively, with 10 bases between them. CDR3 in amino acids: CASSGAWSQETQYF. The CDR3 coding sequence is TGTGCCAGCAGCGGAGCATGGTCCCAAGAGACCCAGTACTTC.

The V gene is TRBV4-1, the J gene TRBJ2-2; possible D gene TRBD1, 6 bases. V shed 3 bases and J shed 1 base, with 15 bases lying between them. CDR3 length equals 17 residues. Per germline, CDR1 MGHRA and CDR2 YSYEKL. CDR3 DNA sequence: TGCGCCAGCAGCCACGGCGGACAGACCAGGAACACCGGGGAGCTGTTTTTT. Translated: CASSHGGQTRNTGELFF.

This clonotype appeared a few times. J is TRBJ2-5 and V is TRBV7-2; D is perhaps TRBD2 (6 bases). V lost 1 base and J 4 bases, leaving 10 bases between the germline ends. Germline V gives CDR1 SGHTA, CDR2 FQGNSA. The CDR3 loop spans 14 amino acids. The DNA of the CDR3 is TGTGCCAGCAGCTTAGGATGGAGGGGAGAGACCCAGTACTTC. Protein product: CASSLGWRGETQYF. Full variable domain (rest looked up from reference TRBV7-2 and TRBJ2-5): GAGVSQSPSNKVTEKGKDVELRCDPISGHTALYWYRQSLGQGLEFLIYFQGNSAPDKSGLPSDRFSAERTGGSVSTLTIQRTQQEDSAVYLCASSLGWRGETQYFGPGTRLLVL.

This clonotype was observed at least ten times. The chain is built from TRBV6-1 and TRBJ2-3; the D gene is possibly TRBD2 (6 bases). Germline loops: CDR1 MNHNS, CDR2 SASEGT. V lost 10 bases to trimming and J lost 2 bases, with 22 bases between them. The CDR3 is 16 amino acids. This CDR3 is CATSALRGTLTDTQYF. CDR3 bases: TGTGCCACCTCCGCTCTCCGCGGGACTCTCACAGATACGCAGTATTTT.

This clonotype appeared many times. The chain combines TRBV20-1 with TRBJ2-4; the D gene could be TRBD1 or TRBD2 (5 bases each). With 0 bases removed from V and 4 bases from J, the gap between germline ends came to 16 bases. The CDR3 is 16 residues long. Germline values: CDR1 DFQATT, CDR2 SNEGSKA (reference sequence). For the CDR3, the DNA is TGCAGTGCTAGAGAACCGGGACCCAGACATAAAAACATTCAGTACTTC. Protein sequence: CSAREPGPRHKNIQYF.

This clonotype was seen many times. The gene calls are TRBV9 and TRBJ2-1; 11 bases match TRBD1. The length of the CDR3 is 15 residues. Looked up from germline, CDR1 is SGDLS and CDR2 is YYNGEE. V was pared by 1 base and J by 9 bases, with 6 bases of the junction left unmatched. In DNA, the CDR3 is TGTGCCAGCAGCGTATCCGGACAGGGGGCAGGTGAGCAGTTCTTC. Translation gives CASSVSGQGAGEQFF.

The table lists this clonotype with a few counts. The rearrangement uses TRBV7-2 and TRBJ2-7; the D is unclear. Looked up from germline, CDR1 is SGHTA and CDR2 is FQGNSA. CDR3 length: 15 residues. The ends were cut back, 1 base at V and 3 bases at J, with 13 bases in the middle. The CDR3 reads CASSLGSDTFYEQYF. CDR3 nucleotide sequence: TGTGCCAGCAGCTTAGGAAGTGACACTTTCTACGAGCAGTACTTC.

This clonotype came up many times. Here the CDR3 DNA reads TGTGCCAGCAGCTTAGCGGGATGGAATGAGCAGTTCTTC. Amino acid sequence: CASSLAGWNEQFF. The V and J genes are TRBV11-2 and TRBJ2-1, with D perhaps TRBD2 (5 bases). The CDR3 is 13 residues long. Germline values: CDR1 SGHAT, CDR2 FQNNGV. Trimming pared 1 base from V and 7 bases from J, leaving 8 bases between. Using reference TRBV11-2 and TRBJ2-1 for the parts outside the CDR3, the full variable domain is EAGVAQSPRYKIIEKRQSVAFWCNPISGHATLYWYQQILGQGPKLLIQFQNNGVVDDSQLPKDRFSAERLKGVDSTLKIQPAKLEDSAVYLCASSLAGWNEQFFGPGTRLTVL.

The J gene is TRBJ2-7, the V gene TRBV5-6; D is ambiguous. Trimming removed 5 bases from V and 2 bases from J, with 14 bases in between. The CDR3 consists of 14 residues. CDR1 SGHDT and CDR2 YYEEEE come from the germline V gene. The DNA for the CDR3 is TGTGCCAGCAGACCTCTAACTGGGCCCTACGAGCAGTACTTC. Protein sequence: CASRPLTGPYEQYF. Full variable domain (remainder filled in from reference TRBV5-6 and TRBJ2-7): DAGVTQSPTHLIKTRGQQVTLRCSPKSGHDTVSWYQQALGQGPQFIFQYYEEEERQRGNFPDRFSGHQFPNYSSELNVNALLLGDSALYLCASRPLTGPYEQYFGPGTRLTVT.

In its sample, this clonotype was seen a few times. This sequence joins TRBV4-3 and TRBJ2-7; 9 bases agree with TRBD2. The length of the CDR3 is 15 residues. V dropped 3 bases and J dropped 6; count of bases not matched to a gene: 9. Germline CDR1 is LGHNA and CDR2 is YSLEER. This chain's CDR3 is CASSHAVAGDGEQYF. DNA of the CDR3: TGCGCCAGCAGCCATGCGGTAGCGGGAGATGGCGAGCAGTACTTC.

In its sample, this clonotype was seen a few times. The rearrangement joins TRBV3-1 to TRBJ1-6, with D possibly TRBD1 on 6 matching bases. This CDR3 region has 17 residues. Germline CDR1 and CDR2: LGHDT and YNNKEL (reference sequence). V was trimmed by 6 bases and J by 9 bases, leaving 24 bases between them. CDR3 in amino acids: CASSSSPGGLNISPLHF. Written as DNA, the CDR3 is TGTGCCAGCAGTTCCAGCCCGGGGGGGCTAAATATTTCACCCCTCCACTTT.

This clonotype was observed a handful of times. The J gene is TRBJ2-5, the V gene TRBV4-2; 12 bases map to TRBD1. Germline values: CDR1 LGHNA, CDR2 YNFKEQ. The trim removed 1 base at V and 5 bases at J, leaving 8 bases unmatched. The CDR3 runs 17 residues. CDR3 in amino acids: CASSQGGTGGVGETQYF. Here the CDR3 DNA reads TGTGCCAGCAGCCAAGGAGGGACAGGGGGCGTCGGGGAGACCCAGTACTTC.

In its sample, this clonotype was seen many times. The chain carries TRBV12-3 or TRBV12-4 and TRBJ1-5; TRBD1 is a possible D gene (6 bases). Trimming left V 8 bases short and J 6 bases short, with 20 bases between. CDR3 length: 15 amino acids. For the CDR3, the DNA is TGTGCCAGCTGTAGGCAGGAAAAGGGGGGTCAGCCCCAGCATTTT. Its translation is CASCRQEKGGQPQHF.

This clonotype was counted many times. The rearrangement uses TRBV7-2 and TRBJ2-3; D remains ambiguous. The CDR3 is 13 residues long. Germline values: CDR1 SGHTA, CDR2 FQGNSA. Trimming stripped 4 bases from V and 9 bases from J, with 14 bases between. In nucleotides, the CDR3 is TGTGCCAGCAGCTCGACACCGGGTCAAACGCAGTATTTT. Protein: CASSSTPGQTQYF.

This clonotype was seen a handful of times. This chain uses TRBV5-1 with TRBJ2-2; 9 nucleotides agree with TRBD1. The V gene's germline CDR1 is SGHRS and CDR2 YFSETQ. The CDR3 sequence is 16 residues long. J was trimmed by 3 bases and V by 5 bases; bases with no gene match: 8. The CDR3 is CASRPGTGQYTGELFF. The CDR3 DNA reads TGCGCCAGCAGGCCGGGGACAGGGCAGTACACCGGGGAGCTGTTTTTT.

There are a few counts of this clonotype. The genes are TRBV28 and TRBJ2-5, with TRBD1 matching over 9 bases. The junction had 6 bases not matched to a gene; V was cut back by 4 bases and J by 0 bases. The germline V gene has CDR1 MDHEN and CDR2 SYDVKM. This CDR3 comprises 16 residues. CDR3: CASSSPDRGNQETQYF. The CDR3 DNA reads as TGTGCCAGCAGTTCCCCCGACAGGGGGAACCAAGAGACCCAGTACTTC.

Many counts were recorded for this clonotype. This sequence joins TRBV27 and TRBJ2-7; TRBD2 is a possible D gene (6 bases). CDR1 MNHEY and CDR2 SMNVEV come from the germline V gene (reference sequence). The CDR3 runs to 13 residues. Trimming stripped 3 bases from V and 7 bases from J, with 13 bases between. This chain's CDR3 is CASSLGFGGEQYF. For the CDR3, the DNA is TGTGCCAGCAGTTTGGGTTTTGGGGGGGAGCAGTACTTC.

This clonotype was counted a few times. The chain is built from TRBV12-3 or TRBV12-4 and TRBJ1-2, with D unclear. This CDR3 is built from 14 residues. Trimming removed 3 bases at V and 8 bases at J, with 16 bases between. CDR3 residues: CASSLRTVAAGYTF. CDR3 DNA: TGTGCCAGCAGTTTGAGGACGGTCGCGGCCGGCTACACCTTC.

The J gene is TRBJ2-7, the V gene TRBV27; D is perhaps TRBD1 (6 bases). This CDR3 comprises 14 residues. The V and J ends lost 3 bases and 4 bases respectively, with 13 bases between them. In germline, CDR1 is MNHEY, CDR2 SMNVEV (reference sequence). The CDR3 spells CASSFWGQEYEQYF. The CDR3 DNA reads TGTGCCAGCAGTTTTTGGGGGCAGGAGTACGAGCAGTACTTC.

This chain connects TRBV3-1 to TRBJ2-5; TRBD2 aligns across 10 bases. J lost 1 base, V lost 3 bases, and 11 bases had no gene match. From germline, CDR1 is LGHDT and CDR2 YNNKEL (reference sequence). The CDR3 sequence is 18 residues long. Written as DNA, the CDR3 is TGTGCCAGCAGCCAGATAATAGCGGGAGGAGGTACCCAAGAGACCCAGTACTTC. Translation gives CASSQIIAGGGTQETQYF.

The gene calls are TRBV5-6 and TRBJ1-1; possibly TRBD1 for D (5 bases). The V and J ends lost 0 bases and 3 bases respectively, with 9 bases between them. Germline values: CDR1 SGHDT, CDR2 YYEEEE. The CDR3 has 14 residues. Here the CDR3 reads CASSLEQEDTEAFF. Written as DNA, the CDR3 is TGTGCCAGCAGCTTGGAACAGGAGGACACTGAAGCTTTCTTT. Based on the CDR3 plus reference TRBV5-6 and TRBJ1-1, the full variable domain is DAGVTQSPTHLIKTRGQQVTLRCSPKSGHDTVSWYQQALGQGPQFIFQYYEEEERQRGNFPDRFSGHQFPNYSSELNVNALLLGDSALYLCASSLEQEDTEAFFGQGTRLTVV.

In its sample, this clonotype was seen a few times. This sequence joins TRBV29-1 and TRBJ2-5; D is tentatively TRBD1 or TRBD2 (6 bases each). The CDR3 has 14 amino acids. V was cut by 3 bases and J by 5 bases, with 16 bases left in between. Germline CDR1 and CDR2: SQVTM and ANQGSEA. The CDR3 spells CSVDPAGRGETQYF. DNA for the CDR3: TGCAGCGTTGACCCAGCGGGCAGGGGCGAGACCCAGTACTTC.

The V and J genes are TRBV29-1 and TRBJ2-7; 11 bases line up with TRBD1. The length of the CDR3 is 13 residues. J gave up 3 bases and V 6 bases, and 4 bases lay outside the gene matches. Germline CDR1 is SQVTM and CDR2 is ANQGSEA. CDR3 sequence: CSVPGQGVYEQYF. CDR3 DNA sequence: TGCAGCGTCCCGGGACAGGGGGTCTACGAGCAGTACTTC.

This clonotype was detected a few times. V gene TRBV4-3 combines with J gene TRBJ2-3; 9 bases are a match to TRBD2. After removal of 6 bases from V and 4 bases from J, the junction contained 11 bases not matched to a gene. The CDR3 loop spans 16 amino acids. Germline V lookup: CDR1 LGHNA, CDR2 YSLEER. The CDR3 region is CASSQRAGGGSDTQYF. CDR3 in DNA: TGCGCCAGCAGTCAGAGGGCGGGAGGGGGCTCAGATACGCAGTATTTT.

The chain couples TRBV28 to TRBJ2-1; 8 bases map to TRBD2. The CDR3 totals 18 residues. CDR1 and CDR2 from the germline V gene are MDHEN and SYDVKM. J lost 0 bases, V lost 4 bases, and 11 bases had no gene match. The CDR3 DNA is TGTGCCAGCAGTTCTTTATCCGGGACTAGGAGCTCCTACAATGAGCAGTTCTTC. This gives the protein CASSSLSGTRSSYNEQFF.

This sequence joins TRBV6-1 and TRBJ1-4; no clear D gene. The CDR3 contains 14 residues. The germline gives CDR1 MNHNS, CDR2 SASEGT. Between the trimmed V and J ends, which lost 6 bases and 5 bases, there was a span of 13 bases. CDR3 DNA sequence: TGTGCCAGCAGACGAGGACGGGAGAATGAAAAACTGTTTTTT. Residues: CASRRGRENEKLFF.

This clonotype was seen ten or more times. CDR3 nucleotides: TGTGCCAGCAGTTTAGCGCAAGGACTAGCGGGTAGCAATGAGCAGTTCTTC. This gives the protein CASSLAQGLAGSNEQFF. The J gene is TRBJ2-1, the V gene TRBV12-3 or TRBV12-4; TRBD2 agrees at 11 bases. This CDR3 is 17 amino acids long. Trimming removed 0 bases from V and 6 bases from J; junction bases left unmatched: 7.